A single sample gave rise to the 13 T cell receptor beta chains below, sequenced in a study of T-cell memory formation after mild COVID-19. A single record per CDR3 protein comes from TCRdb applying MiXCR to the 5' RACE reads. The repertoire includes over 300,000 distinct CDR3 sequences, more than 20% of them detected once, and around a fifth sits in the top ten. The sample taken for sequencing was PBMCs or a T cell subset sorted from them (not recorded which). These receptors were collected from a man aged 18 to 35 who had mild COVID-19 (a few samples of this study predate the infection). Cell type and time point are not known.

This clonotype has just a few counts. This sequence joins TRBV14 and TRBJ2-1; 11 bases are a match to TRBD2. This CDR3 has 15 amino acids. Germline values: CDR1 SGHDN, CDR2 FVKESK. Trimming at V came to 4 bases and at J to 6 bases, leaving 5 bases not matched to a gene. The CDR3 sequence is CASSPLAGGANEQFF. The CDR3 DNA reads TGTGCCAGCAGCCCGTTAGCGGGGGGGGCCAATGAGCAGTTCTTC.

The V gene is TRBV4-1, the J gene TRBJ1-1; D might be TRBD1 (5 bases). Germline V gives CDR1 MGHRA, CDR2 YSYEKL. This CDR3 has 15 residues. V was clipped by 6 bases and J by 1 base, with 15 bases between them. CDR3 residues: CASSQGGTQNTEAFF. CDR3 DNA sequence: TGCGCCAGCAGTCAGGGCGGGACTCAGAACACTGAAGCTTTCTTT.

This chain links TRBV7-9 with TRBJ2-1, with 9 bases matching TRBD1. V lost 6 bases and J lost 1; bases outside the gene matches: 7. This CDR3 contains 16 residues. Per the germline V gene, CDR1 is SEHNR and CDR2 is FQNEAQ (reference sequence). The CDR3 nucleotides are TGTGCCAGCAGTAACGGACAGGGGAGATCCTACAATGAGCAGTTCTTC. It translates to CASSNGQGRSYNEQFF.

This clonotype was picked up a small number of times. This sequence joins TRBV5-1 and TRBJ2-2; D is unclear. The V end lost 0 bases, the J end lost 1 base, and 4 bases lay between the germline ends. The CDR3 is made up of 14 amino acids. Germline V gene sequence: CDR1 SGHRS, CDR2 YFSETQ. The CDR3 protein is CASSLGKNTGELFF. DNA of the CDR3: TGCGCCAGCAGCTTGGGCAAGAACACCGGGGAGCTGTTTTTT.

The J gene is TRBJ1-1, the V gene TRBV5-1; D gene uncertain. V shed 6 bases and J shed 1 base, with 16 bases lying between them. CDR3 size: 15 residues. Germline V lookup: CDR1 SGHRS, CDR2 YFSETQ. The CDR3, as DNA: TGCGCCAGCACCACCTTGCCGGGAGCGAACACTGAAGCTTTCTTT. It codes for CASTTLPGANTEAFF.

V and J are TRBV4-2 and TRBJ2-7; 10 positions agree with TRBD2. Germline loops: CDR1 LGHNA, CDR2 YNFKEQ. The CDR3 has 15 residues. The J segment lost 2 bases and the V segment lost 6 bases, leaving 7 bases of the junction unmatched. CDR3 DNA sequence: TGTGCCAGCAGACCTAGCGGGGGCGCAGCCTACGAGCAGTACGTC. This codes for CASRPSGGAAYEQYV.

The chain employs TRBV20-1 and TRBJ1-1, with D unclear. Germline-derived CDR1 and CDR2 are DFQATT and SNEGSKA (reference sequence). V lost 1 base to trimming and J lost 1 base, with 4 bases between them. The CDR3 covers 12 residues. The CDR3 sequence is CSARGGNTEAFF. CDR3 sequence (DNA): TGCAGTGCTAGAGGCGGGAACACTGAAGCTTTCTTT.

The gene calls are TRBV12-3 or TRBV12-4 and TRBJ2-5; TRBD2 aligns across 13 bases. The CDR3 extends over 15 amino acids. Trimming removed 4 bases from V and 5 bases from J; junction bases left unmatched: 4. The CDR3 sequence: CASSSGLAGLETQYF. Written as DNA, the CDR3 is TGTGCCAGCAGTTCGGGACTAGCGGGGTTGGAGACCCAGTACTTC.

This chain uses TRBV3-1 with TRBJ1-2; D gene unclear. Trimming stripped 0 bases from V and 0 bases from J, with 8 bases between. The length of the CDR3 is 15 residues. Per the germline V gene, CDR1 is LGHDT and CDR2 is YNNKEL (reference sequence). CDR3 amino acids: CASSQEATANYGYTF. Here the CDR3 DNA reads TGTGCCAGCAGCCAAGAGGCGACGGCTAACTATGGCTACACCTTC.

This clonotype has only a few counts. The V call is TRBV24-1, the J call TRBJ2-3; D may be TRBD2 (6 bases). The CDR3 contains 16 residues. Trimming pared 5 bases from V and 1 base from J, leaving 15 bases between. Germline values: CDR1 KGHDR, CDR2 SFDVKD. The CDR3: CATSGGTSYRTDTQYF. CDR3 sequence (DNA): TGTGCCACCAGTGGTGGGACTTCTTATCGCACAGATACGCAGTATTTT.

This clonotype came up many times. This CDR3 reads CASSLPSRNEQFF. The CDR3 DNA reads TGTGCCAGCAGCCTCCCCTCCAGGAATGAGCAGTTCTTC. The chain carries TRBV9 and TRBJ2-1; no definite D call. The CDR3 is 13 amino acids. The germline V and J ends were trimmed by 4 bases and 7 bases, with 12 bases remaining between them. CDR1 is SGDLS, CDR2 YYNGEE, per germline.

There are a few counts of this clonotype. The V and J genes are TRBV12-3 or TRBV12-4 and TRBJ2-1; D gene unclear. The CDR3 extends over 12 amino acids. The germline V and J ends were trimmed by 3 bases and 8 bases, with 8 bases remaining between them. For the CDR3, the DNA is TGTGCCAGCAGTTTTGGCACCCATGAGCAGTTCTTC. Encoded protein: CASSFGTHEQFF.

This clonotype was seen a few times. The genes are TRBV19 and TRBJ2-7; the D gene is possibly TRBD2 (7 bases). Germline V gene data show CDR1 as LNHDA and CDR2 as SQIVND (reference sequence). V was clipped by 6 bases and J by 3 bases, with 15 bases between them. The CDR3 is made up of 14 amino acids. CDR3 sequence: CASSEGGIFYEQYF. CDR3 coding DNA: TGTGCCAGTAGCGAGGGGGGGATCTTCTACGAGCAGTACTTC.